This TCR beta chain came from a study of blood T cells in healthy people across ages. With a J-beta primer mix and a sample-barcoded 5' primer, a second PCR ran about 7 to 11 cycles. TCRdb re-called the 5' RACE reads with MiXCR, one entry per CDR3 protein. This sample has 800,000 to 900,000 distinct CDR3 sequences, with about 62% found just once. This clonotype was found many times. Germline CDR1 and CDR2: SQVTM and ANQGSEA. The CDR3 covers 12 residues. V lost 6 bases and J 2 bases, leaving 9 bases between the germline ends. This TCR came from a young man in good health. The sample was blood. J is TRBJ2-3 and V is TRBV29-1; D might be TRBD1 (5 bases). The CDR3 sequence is CSVHGHTDTQYF. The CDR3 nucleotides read TGCAGCGTACACGGACACACAGATACGCAGTATTTT.